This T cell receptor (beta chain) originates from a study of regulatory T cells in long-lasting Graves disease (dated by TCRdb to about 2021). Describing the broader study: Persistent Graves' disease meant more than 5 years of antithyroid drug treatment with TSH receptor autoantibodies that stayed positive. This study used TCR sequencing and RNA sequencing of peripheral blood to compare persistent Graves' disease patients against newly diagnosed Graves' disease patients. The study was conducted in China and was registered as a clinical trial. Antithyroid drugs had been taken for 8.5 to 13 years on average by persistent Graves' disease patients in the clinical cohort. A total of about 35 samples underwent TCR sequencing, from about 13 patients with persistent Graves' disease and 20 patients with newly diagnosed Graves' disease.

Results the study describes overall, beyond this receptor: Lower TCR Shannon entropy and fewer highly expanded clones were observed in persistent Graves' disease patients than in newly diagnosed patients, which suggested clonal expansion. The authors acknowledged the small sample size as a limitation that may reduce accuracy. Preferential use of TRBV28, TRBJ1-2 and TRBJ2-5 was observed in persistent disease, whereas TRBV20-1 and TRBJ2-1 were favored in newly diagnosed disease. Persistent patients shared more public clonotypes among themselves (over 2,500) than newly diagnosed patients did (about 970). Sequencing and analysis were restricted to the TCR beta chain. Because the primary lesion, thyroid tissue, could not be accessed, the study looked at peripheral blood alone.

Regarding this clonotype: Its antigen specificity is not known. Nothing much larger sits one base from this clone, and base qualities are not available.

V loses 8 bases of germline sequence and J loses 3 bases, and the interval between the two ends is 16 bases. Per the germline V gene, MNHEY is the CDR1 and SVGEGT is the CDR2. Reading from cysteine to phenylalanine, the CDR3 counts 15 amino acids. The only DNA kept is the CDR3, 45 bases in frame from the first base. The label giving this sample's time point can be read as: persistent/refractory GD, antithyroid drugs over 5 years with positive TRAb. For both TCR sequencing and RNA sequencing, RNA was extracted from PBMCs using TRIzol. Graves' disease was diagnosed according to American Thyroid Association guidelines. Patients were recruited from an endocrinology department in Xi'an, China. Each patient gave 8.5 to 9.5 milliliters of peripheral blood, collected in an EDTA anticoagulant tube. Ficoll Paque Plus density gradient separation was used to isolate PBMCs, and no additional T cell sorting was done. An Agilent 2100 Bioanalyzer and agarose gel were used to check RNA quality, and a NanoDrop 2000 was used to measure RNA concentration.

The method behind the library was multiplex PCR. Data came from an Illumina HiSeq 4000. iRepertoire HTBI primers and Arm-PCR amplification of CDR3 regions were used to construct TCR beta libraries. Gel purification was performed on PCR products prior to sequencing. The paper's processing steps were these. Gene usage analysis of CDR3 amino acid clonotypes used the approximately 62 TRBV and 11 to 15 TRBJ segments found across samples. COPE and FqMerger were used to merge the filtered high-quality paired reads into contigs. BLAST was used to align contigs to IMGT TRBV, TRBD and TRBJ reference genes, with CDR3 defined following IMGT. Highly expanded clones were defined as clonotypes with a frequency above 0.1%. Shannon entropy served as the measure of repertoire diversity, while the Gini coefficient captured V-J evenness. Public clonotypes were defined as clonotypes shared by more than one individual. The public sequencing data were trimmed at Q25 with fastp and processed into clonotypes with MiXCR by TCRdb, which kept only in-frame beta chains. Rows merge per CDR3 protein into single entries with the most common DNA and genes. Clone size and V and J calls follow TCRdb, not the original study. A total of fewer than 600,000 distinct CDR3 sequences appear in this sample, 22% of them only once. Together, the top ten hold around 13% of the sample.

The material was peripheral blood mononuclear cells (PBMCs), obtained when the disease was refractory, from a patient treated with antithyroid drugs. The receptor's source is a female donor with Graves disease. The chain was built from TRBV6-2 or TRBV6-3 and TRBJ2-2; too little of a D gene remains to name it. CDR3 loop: CASWSRRSYTGELFF. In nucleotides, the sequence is TGTGCCAGCTGGTCTCGCAGGTCATACACCGGGGAGCTGTTTTTT.